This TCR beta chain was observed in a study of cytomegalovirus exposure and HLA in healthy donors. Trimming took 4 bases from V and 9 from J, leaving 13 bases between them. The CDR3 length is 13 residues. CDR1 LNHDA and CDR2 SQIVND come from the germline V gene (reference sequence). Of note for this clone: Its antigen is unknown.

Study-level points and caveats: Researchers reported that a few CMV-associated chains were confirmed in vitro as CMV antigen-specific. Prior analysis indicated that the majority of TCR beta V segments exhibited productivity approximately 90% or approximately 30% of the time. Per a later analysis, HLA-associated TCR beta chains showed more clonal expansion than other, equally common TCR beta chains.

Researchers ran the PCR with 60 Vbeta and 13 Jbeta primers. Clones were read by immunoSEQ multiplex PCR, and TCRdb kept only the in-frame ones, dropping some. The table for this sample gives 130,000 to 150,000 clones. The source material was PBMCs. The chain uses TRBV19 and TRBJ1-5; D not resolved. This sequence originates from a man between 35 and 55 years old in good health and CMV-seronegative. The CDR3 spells CASSTPAVVPQHF. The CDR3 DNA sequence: TGTGCCAGTAGTACCCCCGCTGTAGTGCCCCAGCATTTT.